This T cell receptor (beta chain) was recovered during a study of siplizumab effects on memory and regulatory T cells. Using immunoSEQ multiplex PCR, the repertoire was profiled, and TCRdb retains in-frame clones only, with some absent. Seen here are about 87,000 clones, approximately 90% observed once, and the top ten hold roughly 15%. The length of the CDR3 is 15 residues. After removal of 4 bases from V and 2 bases from J, the junction contained 5 bases not matched to a gene. Per germline, CDR1 SGHDT and CDR2 YYEEEE. V is TRBV5-6 and J is TRBJ2-1; 8 bases line up with TRBD1. The sequenced sample was CD4+ T cells sorted from blood. The source of this sequence is a human donor in good health. CDR3 sequence (DNA): TGTGCCAGCAGCAGAATGGGACAGGCCTACAATGAGCAGTTCTTC. Its translation: CASSRMGQAYNEQFF.